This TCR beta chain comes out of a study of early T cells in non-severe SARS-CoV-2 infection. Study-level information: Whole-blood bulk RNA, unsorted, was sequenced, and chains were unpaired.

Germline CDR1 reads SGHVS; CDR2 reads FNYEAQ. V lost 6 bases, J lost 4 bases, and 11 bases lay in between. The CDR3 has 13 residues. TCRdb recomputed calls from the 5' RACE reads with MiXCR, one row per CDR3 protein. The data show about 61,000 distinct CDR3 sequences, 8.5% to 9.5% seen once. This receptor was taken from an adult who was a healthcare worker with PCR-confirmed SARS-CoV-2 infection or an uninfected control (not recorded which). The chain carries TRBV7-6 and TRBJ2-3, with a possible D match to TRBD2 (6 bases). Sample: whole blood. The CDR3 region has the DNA TGTGCCAGCAGTCATGGAGGGCCAGATACGCAGTATTTT. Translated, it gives CASSHGGPDTQYF.